This T cell receptor (beta chain) was observed in a study of long-term antiretroviral therapy in people with HIV. CDR3 size: 15 residues. CDR1 is MNHNS, CDR2 SASEGT, per germline. V lost 1 base, J lost 3 bases, and 2 bases stayed unmatched. The study used samples holding about 1-10 million cryopreserved PBMC before DNA extraction. At the survey level, the v3.0 immunoSEQ assay was run. The table came from immunoSEQ multiplex PCR; TCRdb's copy has only in-frame clones and leaves some out. This table holds some 23,000 clones, around 88% found once. The genes are TRBV6-1 and TRBJ2-7, with 11 bases that match TRBD2. The receptor's source is a man younger than 40 with HIV. The source was unsorted PBMCs, collected around 4.5 years after starting antiretroviral therapy. The CDR3 coding sequence is TGTGCCAGCAGTGAAGGACTAGCGGGGAGCTACGAGCAGTACTTC. Translating it yields CASSEGLAGSYEQYF.